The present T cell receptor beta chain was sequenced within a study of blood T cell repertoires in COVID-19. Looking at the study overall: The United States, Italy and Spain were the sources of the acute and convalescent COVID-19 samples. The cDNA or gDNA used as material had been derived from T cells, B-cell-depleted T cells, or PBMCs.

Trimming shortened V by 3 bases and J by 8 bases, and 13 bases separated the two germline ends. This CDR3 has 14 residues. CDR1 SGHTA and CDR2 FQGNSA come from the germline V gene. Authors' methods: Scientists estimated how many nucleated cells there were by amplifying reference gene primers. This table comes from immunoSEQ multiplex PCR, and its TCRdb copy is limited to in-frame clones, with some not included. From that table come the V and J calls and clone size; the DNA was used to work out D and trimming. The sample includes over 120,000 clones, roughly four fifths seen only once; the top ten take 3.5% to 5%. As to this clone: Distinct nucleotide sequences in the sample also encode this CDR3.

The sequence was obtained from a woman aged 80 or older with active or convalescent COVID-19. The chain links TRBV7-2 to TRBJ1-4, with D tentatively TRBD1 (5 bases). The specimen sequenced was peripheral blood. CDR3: CASSFGQGGEKLFF. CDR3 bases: TGTGCCAGCAGCTTCGGGCAGGGAGGGGAAAAACTGTTTTTT.